One T cell receptor (beta chain) is described in this entry. Sequencing was performed with immunoSEQ multiplex PCR; in TCRdb, only in-frame clones are kept and a portion is missing. The sample has 150,000 or so clones; about 89% are singletons. This specimen belongs to a study of T cell responses to AZD1222 COVID-19 vaccine. Overall study context: It was second doses at about 4 or about 12 weeks that were pooled.

The J segment lost 7 bases and the V segment lost 3 bases, leaving 9 bases of the junction unmatched. The CDR3 has 15 residues. Germline V gene lookup returns CDR1 KGHSH and CDR2 LQKENI. The receptor was isolated from an adult in good health. The sample was peripheral blood, taken on day 0 of AZD1222 vaccination. The rearrangement uses TRBV18 and TRBJ1-2, with 9 nucleotides matching TRBD1. CDR3 nucleotide sequence: TGTGCCAGCTCACCTGGGGACAGGGTTGGGCTTGGCTACACCTTC. Its protein is CASSPGDRVGLGYTF.